The clone carrying this T cell receptor beta chain was seen ten or more times. Its antigen is unknown. This sample was included in a study of blood T cells in healthy people across ages. It was with a sample-barcoded 5' primer and a J-beta primer mix that a second PCR of roughly 6 to 12 cycles was run. The authors tagged each cDNA molecule using a template-switch adaptor with 12 random nucleotides. MiXCR, applied by TCRdb to the 5' RACE reads, yields one record per CDR3 protein. The data contain 1.5 million to 2 million distinct CDR3 sequences, 28% of them seen just once; the ten biggest clones take up more than 6%. The CDR3 is made up of 13 amino acids. V lost 5 bases and J lost 7, with 12 bases in between. Whole-study results and caveats: Across the age range, TCR beta diversity per million T cells fell in a roughly linear way.

Input material: blood. The receptor comes from a woman aged 25 to 39 in good health. The V call is TRBV12-3 or TRBV12-4, the J call TRBJ2-1, with a possible D match to TRBD2 (5 bases). In DNA, the CDR3 is TGTGCCAGCAGTGTCCTCGGGGTGAATGAGCAGTTCTTC. Protein product: CASSVLGVNEQFF.